These 26 T cell receptor beta chains were sequenced from one sample in a study of cytomegalovirus exposure and HLA in healthy donors. With 60 Vbeta and 13 Jbeta primers, the PCR was carried out. Repertoires were generated with immunoSEQ multiplex PCR, while TCRdb's copy carries only in-frame clones and drops some. The repertoire table contains 120,000 to 150,000 clones. What was sequenced was PBMCs. All receptors come from a man aged 40-49 years in good health and CMV-seronegative.

To note about this clone: One end of the junction does not line up with germline, which may come from a read error. The rearrangement joins TRBV29-1 to TRBJ1-1; 7 positions agree with TRBD1. Germline CDR1 SQVTM, CDR2 ANQGSEA. The CDR3 spans 14 residues. The DNA for the CDR3 is TGCAGCGTCGAAGGCGACAGGGTCGGACCCTGGGCTTTCTTT. Its protein product is CSVEGDRVGPWAFF.

The rearrangement uses TRBV6-4 and TRBJ1-5; 8 bases fit TRBD1. V lost 7 bases, J lost 1 base, and 9 bases stayed unmatched. Germline V lookup: CDR1 MRHNA, CDR2 SNTAGT. The CDR3 runs 16 residues. CDR3 nucleotide sequence: TGTGCCAGCATTTATGACAGGGGAAGCAGCAATCAGCCCCAGCATTTT. Translating it yields CASIYDRGSSNQPQHF.

J is TRBJ2-5 and V is TRBV19; TRBD1 might be the D (5 bases). The V gene's germline CDR1 is LNHDA and CDR2 SQIVND (reference sequence). The CDR3 spans 13 residues. V lost 3 bases, J lost 2 bases, and 7 bases lay in between. CDR3 nucleotides: TGTGCCAGTAGTATCCGACAGCAAGAGACCCAGTACTTC. This sequence encodes CASSIRQQETQYF.

The gene calls are TRBV6-5 and TRBJ1-2; D call uncertain. The V and J ends lost 4 bases and 2 bases respectively, with 8 bases between them. Germline V gene sequence: CDR1 MNHEY, CDR2 SVGAGI. There are 13 residues in the CDR3. The CDR3 DNA reads as TGTGCCAGCAGTTTTGTCCAAAACTATGGCTACACCTTC. The encoded protein is CASSFVQNYGYTF.

Details on this clone: The junction departs from germline at one end; a sequencing error may be responsible. CDR3 bases: TGTGCCAGCTCACCGATTGGGACAGGGGCCCCCGCCTCCTTCTTT. Protein product: CASSPIGTGAPASFF. The V gene is TRBV18, the J gene TRBJ1-3; 10 nucleotides match TRBD1. CDR1 and CDR2 from the germline V gene are KGHSH and LQKENI. This CDR3 comprises 15 residues.

The rearrangement joins TRBV5-4 to TRBJ1-6; D call uncertain. This CDR3 contains 16 residues. Germline lookup yields CDR1 SGHNT and CDR2 YYREEE (reference sequence). Between the trimmed V and J ends, which lost 4 bases and 7 bases, there was a span of 18 bases. The CDR3 spells CASSTKDGRKNSPLHF. The CDR3 nucleotides read TGTGCCAGCAGCACAAAGGACGGGAGGAAAAATTCACCCCTCCACTTT. Full variable domain (outside the CDR3, taken from reference TRBV5-4 and TRBJ1-6): ETGVTQSPTHLIKTRGQQVTLRCSSQSGHNTVSWYQQALGQGPQFIFQYYREEENGRGNFPPRFSGLQFPNYSSELNVNALELDDSALYLCASSTKDGRKNSPLHFGNGTRLTVT.

V gene TRBV7-9 combines with J gene TRBJ2-2; 10 nucleotides align to TRBD2. Germline CDR1 SEHNR, CDR2 FQNEAQ (reference sequence). The CDR3 is 16 amino acids. V was pared by 0 bases and J by 6 bases, with 4 bases of the junction left unmatched. In DNA, the CDR3 is TGTGCCAGCAGCTTAGCGGGACTAGCGTGGGCCGGGGAGCTGTTTTTT. Amino acids: CASSLAGLAWAGELFF.

The rearrangement links TRBV4-1 to TRBJ1-1, with D perhaps matching TRBD1 (6 bases). The length of the CDR3 is 15 residues. The V end was cut by 2 bases, the J end by 0 bases, with 10 bases between. Germline CDR1 MGHRA, CDR2 YSYEKL. The CDR3 DNA reads TGCGCCAGCAGCCAAAACAGGGCCATGAACACTGAAGCTTTCTTT. It encodes CASSQNRAMNTEAFF.

The chain carries TRBV9 and TRBJ1-6; 9 bases fit TRBD1. Looked up from germline, CDR1 is SGDLS and CDR2 is YYNGEE. The CDR3 spans 16 residues. V shed 4 bases and J 5 bases; nucleotides not matched to a gene: 7. The CDR3 region is CASSPGTGSDNSPLHF. Written as DNA, the CDR3 is TGTGCCAGCAGCCCGGGGACAGGGAGCGATAATTCACCCCTCCACTTT.

J is TRBJ2-2 and V is TRBV11-3; no firm D call. V was pared by 11 bases and J by 3 bases, with 13 bases between. Germline assignment: CDR1 SGHNT and CDR2 YENEEA. The CDR3 runs 13 residues. The CDR3 here is CAGPYQDTGELFF. The CDR3 DNA reads as TGTGCCGGCCCCTATCAGGACACCGGGGAGCTGTTTTTT. Combining the CDR3 with reference TRBV11-3 and TRBJ2-2 gives the whole variable domain EAGVVQSPRYKIIEKKQPVAFWCNPISGHNTLYWYLQNLGQGPELLIRYENEEAVDDSQLPKDRFSAERLKGVDSTLKIQPAELGDSAVYLCAGPYQDTGELFFGEGSRLTVL.

The gene calls are TRBV7-8 and TRBJ1-6; 12 bases line up with TRBD1. The CDR3 loop spans 18 amino acids. CDR1 is SGHVS and CDR2 is FQNEAQ in the germline V gene. Trimming cost V 0 bases and J 5 bases; bases outside gene matches: 5. CDR3 coding DNA: TGTGCCAGCAGCTTAGCCGGGACAGGGGGCCGGCATAATTCACCCCTCCACTTT. It encodes CASSLAGTGGRHNSPLHF. The variable domain in full, completed from reference TRBV7-8 and TRBJ1-6, reads GAGVSQSPRYKVAKRGQDVALRCDPISGHVSLFWYQQALGQGPEFLTYFQNEAQLDKSGLPSDRFFAERPEGSVSTLKIQRTQQEDSAVYLCASSLAGTGGRHNSPLHFGNGTRLTVT.

The chain employs TRBV6-1 and TRBJ2-7; D is ambiguous. CDR1 is MNHNS, CDR2 SASEGT, per germline. This CDR3 comprises 12 residues. The V gene lost 2 bases and the J gene lost 3 bases, with 5 bases spanning the gap. CDR3: CASSERLYEQYF. CDR3 coding DNA: TGTGCCAGCAGTGAAAGACTCTACGAGCAGTACTTC.

The rearrangement joins TRBV7-9 to TRBJ1-1; no clear D gene. Germline V gene sequence: CDR1 SEHNR, CDR2 FQNEAQ (reference sequence). CDR3 length: 15 amino acids. V was clipped by 1 base and J by 2 bases, with 11 bases between them. CDR3 DNA: TGTGCCAGCAGCTTAGATGGTAGAACTAACACTGAAGCTTTCTTT. Translating it yields CASSLDGRTNTEAFF. The full variable domain, in which reference TRBV7-9 and TRBJ1-1 provide the parts outside the CDR3, is DTGVSQNPRHKITKRGQNVTFRCDPISEHNRLYWYRQTLGQGPEFLTYFQNEAQLEKSRLLSDRFSAERPKGSFSTLEIQRTEQGDSAMYLCASSLDGRTNTEAFFGQGTRLTVV.

CDR3 protein: CASSSDSPYEQYF. In DNA form, the CDR3 reads TGTGCCAGCAGTTCCGACAGTCCCTACGAGCAGTACTTC. The rearrangement joins TRBV28 to TRBJ2-7; tentative D call: TRBD1 (5 bases). Germline CDR1 and CDR2: MDHEN and SYDVKM. The CDR3 covers 13 residues. V gave up 4 bases and J gave up 2 bases, with 9 bases separating them.

The rearrangement joins TRBV5-6 to TRBJ1-4; TRBD1 agrees at 7 bases. This CDR3 spans 14 amino acids. The trim removed 3 bases at V and 8 bases at J, leaving 7 bases unmatched. Germline CDR1 is SGHDT and CDR2 is YYEEEE. The CDR3 loop reads CASSSRQGGEKLFF. As DNA, the CDR3 is TGTGCCAGCAGCTCCCGACAGGGTGGGGAAAAACTGTTTTTT.

The CDR3 reads CATDRGTGEQYF. CDR3 bases: TGTGCCACCGACAGGGGGACGGGCGAGCAGTACTTC. The chain joins TRBV7-2 to TRBJ2-7; 9 nucleotides align to TRBD1. CDR1 and CDR2 from the germline V gene are SGHTA and FQGNSA. Germline trimming cut 10 bases from V and 6 bases from J; bases unmatched to any gene: 7. The CDR3 runs to 12 residues.

The chain is built from TRBV13 and TRBJ2-5; no reliable D call. Judging by the DNA end, TRBJ2-7 fits better; the J call may be wrong. CDR3 size: 11 residues. Germline V gene lookup returns CDR1 PRHDT and CDR2 FYEKMQ (reference sequence). CDR3 sequence reads: CASSHSYEQYF. The CDR3 bases are TGTGCCAGCAGCCACTCCTACGAGCAGTACTTC.

The CDR3 coding sequence is TGTGCCAGCAGCGCTAGAGGGGGGGACTTGACAGATACGCAGTATTTT. Protein: CASSARGGDLTDTQYF. The chain recombines TRBV9 with TRBJ2-3, with D possibly matching TRBD2 (7 bases). The CDR3 has 16 residues. Germline V CDR1 and CDR2: SGDLS, YYNGEE. V was pared by 3 bases and J by 3 bases, with 17 bases between.

V is TRBV18 and J is TRBJ1-5, with D perhaps matching TRBD1 (6 bases). V was cut by 2 bases and J by 0 bases, with 14 bases left in between. Germline lookup yields CDR1 KGHSH and CDR2 LQKENI. The CDR3 runs 17 residues. The CDR3, as DNA: TGTGCCAGCTCACCAGAATCGGGGGGCAGTAGCAATCAGCCCCAGCATTTT. Its translation is CASSPESGGSSNQPQHF. Full variable domain (rest looked up from reference TRBV18 and TRBJ1-5): NAGVMQNPRHLVRRRGQEARLRCSPMKGHSHVYWYRQLPEEGLKFMVYLQKENIIDESGMPKERFSAEFPKEGPSILRIQQVVRGDSAAYFCASSPESGGSSNQPQHFGDGTRLSIL.

The CDR3 loop reads CASSWEQGIPSYEQYF. The DNA of the CDR3 is TGCGCCAGCAGCTGGGAACAGGGAATCCCCTCCTACGAGCAGTACTTC. V and J are TRBV5-1 and TRBJ2-7; possible D gene TRBD1, 6 bases. This CDR3 region has 16 residues. The ends were cut back, 3 bases at V and 0 bases at J, with 16 bases in the middle. Germline V lookup: CDR1 SGHRS, CDR2 YFSETQ.

The chain combines TRBV25-1 with TRBJ1-2, with D hard to call. The germline V gene encodes CDR1 MGHDK and CDR2 SYGVNS. CDR3 length equals 12 residues. Trimming shortened V by 6 bases and J by 7 bases, and 12 bases separated the two germline ends. The CDR3 DNA reads TGTGCCAGCAGAGCCCTTTCTGGTGGCTACACCTTC. Translating it yields CASRALSGGYTF.

J is TRBJ1-2 and V is TRBV4-2; maybe TRBD1 (5 bases). Trimming left V 5 bases short and J 5 bases short, with 12 bases between. Per germline, CDR1 LGHNA and CDR2 YNFKEQ. This CDR3 region has 13 residues. The CDR3, as DNA: TGTGCCAGCAGCGCTCAGGGTGAATATGGCTACACCTTC. Translation gives CASSAQGEYGYTF.

The J gene is TRBJ2-5, the V gene TRBV5-6; D call uncertain. With the DNA end fitting TRBJ2-7 better, the J assignment may be wrong. The CDR3 spans 13 residues. Per the germline V gene, CDR1 is SGHDT and CDR2 is YYEEEE. This chain's CDR3 is CASSLVDSYEQYF. CDR3 nucleotide sequence: TGTGCCAGCAGCTTGGTAGACTCCTACGAGCAGTACTTC.

The chain has TRBV19 and TRBJ2-7; 8 nucleotides line up with TRBD2. The germline gives CDR1 LNHDA, CDR2 SQIVND (reference sequence). V lost 4 bases and J lost 2; bases outside the gene matches: 7. CDR3 size: 15 residues. The CDR3 here is CASSSGGGSPYEQYF. The CDR3 region has the DNA TGTGCCAGTAGTAGTGGCGGGGGGAGCCCCTACGAGCAGTACTTC. The full variable domain, its missing parts supplied by reference TRBV19 and TRBJ2-7, is DGGITQSPKYLFRKEGQNVTLSCEQNLNHDAMYWYRQDPGQGLRLIYYSQIVNDFQKGDIAEGYSVSREKKESFPLTVTSAQKNPTAFYLCASSSGGGSPYEQYFGPGTRLTVT.

The V and J genes are TRBV6-5 and TRBJ2-3; D remains ambiguous. This CDR3 is 15 amino acids long. Looked up from germline, CDR1 is MNHEY and CDR2 is SVGAGI. Trimming took 9 bases from V and 4 from J, leaving 20 bases between them. CDR3 residues: CASRYRRSGADTQYF. CDR3 DNA: TGTGCCAGTCGCTATCGGCGTTCCGGAGCAGATACGCAGTATTTT.

The gene calls are TRBV7-2 and TRBJ2-5; D might be TRBD2 (7 bases). V lost 1 base and J lost 0, with 15 bases in between. The CDR3 runs to 17 residues. Germline-derived CDR1 and CDR2 are SGHTA and FQGNSA. CDR3 sequence: CASSLVGGGAYQETQYF. CDR3 bases: TGTGCCAGCAGCTTAGTCGGCGGGGGCGCGTACCAAGAGACCCAGTACTTC.